This TCR beta chain was captured in a study of early T cells in non-severe SARS-CoV-2 infection. This clonotype was recorded a few times. Each cDNA molecule carried a unique molecular identifier. MiXCR was run by TCRdb on the 5' RACE reads, yielding one entry per CDR3 protein. This sample has about 94,000 distinct CDR3 sequences, with about 13% found just once. Germline loops: CDR1 SGHRS, CDR2 YFSETQ. This CDR3 comprises 15 residues. V shed 0 bases, J shed 6 bases, and the junction held 3 bases outside the gene matches. The clonotype originates from an adult who was a healthcare worker with PCR-confirmed SARS-CoV-2 infection or an uninfected control (not recorded which). V usage is TRBV5-1 and J usage is TRBJ2-1; 10 nucleotides match TRBD2. The specimen was whole blood. The CDR3 loop is CASSLALAGANEQFF. In nucleotides, the CDR3 is TGCGCCAGCAGCTTGGCCCTAGCGGGGGCCAATGAGCAGTTCTTC.